This T cell receptor beta chain was retrieved from a study of shared clonotypes between healthy human individuals. Study observations and caveats: A reduction in generation probabilities was seen for non-shared clonotypes relative to those shared by all four donors. Across a handful of donors, naive CD4 shared around 5%, naive CD8 under 4%, memory CD4 2% to 2.5%, memory CD8 0.4% to 0.5%. The authors sampled blood alone, and tissue repertoires likely differ.

The table came from immunoSEQ multiplex PCR; TCRdb's copy has only in-frame clones and leaves some out. This sample carries more than 400,000 clones, about 96% of them seen once, and the ten largest clones take 0.055% to 0.075%. Germline CDR1 and CDR2: MDHEN and SYDVKM. The CDR3 sequence is 14 residues long. V shed 2 bases and J shed 1 base, with 8 bases lying between them. This clone was seen once. Antigen specificity is unknown. The same CDR3 is also encoded by other DNA sequences in this sample. The source of this sequence is a young woman in good health. The chain couples TRBV28 to TRBJ2-5; perhaps TRBD1 as D (6 bases). Specimen: naive CD4+ T cells sorted from blood. The subset: CD45RA+ positively selected. In nucleotides, the CDR3 is TGTGCCAGCAGTTTAGGGGGCCGCCAAGAGACCCAGTACTTC. This translates into CASSLGGRQETQYF.